Listed here is a single TCR beta chain. This record belongs to a study of blood T cell repertoires in COVID-19. Study context: The origin of the acute and convalescent COVID-19 samples was the United States, Italy and Spain.

Method: immunoSEQ multiplex PCR; TCRdb's copy keeps in-frame clones and lacks some. Of tens of thousands of clones detected, roughly 88% appear once; the ten largest clones hold over 4%. CDR3 length equals 15 residues. The trim removed 5 bases at V and 5 bases at J, leaving 9 bases unmatched. CDR1 and CDR2 from the germline V gene are MDHEN and SYDVKM. The receptor comes from a man in his 60s with acute or convalescent COVID-19. The gene calls are TRBV28 and TRBJ2-1, with 7 bases matching TRBD2. The material sequenced was peripheral blood. Here the CDR3 reads CASSAPGLDDNEQFF. The CDR3 bases are TGTGCCAGCAGTGCCCCCGGACTAGATGACAATGAGCAGTTCTTC.